Listed below are T cell receptor beta chains from one sample, sequenced in a study of breast tumors, draining lymph nodes, adjacent tissues. TCRdb fed the multiplex PCR reads into MiXCR, producing one record per CDR3 protein. The sample holds some 100,000 distinct CDR3 sequences, about 20% seen once. Sequencing was done on a sample of axillary lymph node tissue. Receptors originate from a female donor with breast cancer. Some clones in this sample may be carry-over from other donors' samples. CDR3s include the opening cysteine and the closing phenylalanine or tryptophan. Each record gives: CDR3 DNA, CDR3 protein, J gene, D gene, clone size, V gene. A D gene is named only where the DNA matches it firmly. Size is omitted from some rows. Given values are once, few, many or a class for expanded clones.

TGTGCCAGCAGCTACCGGACAGGGCGGGGGTTAGCCAAAAACATTCAGTACTTC	CASSYRTGRGLAKNIQYF	TRBJ2-4	-	-	TRBV2
TGCGCCAGTAACAGGGACCCGAACACTGAAGCTTTCTTT	CASNRDPNTEAFF	TRBJ1-1	-	few	TRBV5-1
TGTGCCAGCAGCTTAACCCGTCCCCTCGGGGAGCTGTTTTTT	CASSLTRPLGELFF	TRBJ2-2	-	many	TRBV7-2
TGTGCCAGCAGCCCAACCGATCGGGACTTCTATGGCTACACCTTC	CASSPTDRDFYGYTF	TRBJ1-2	-	many	TRBV11-2
TGCAGTGCTAGAGCCGTCCCGGGACTAGCGGGGGGGCCCGGGGAGCTGTTTTTT	CSARAVPGLAGGPGELFF	TRBJ2-2	TRBD2	many	TRBV20-1
TGTGCCAGCAGTTCGGACTCCCGGAGGGAGCAGTACTTC	CASSSDSRREQYF	TRBJ2-7	-	many	TRBV5-4
TGTGCCAGCAGTGTCGCGGGACTTAACTACGAGCAGTACTTC	CASSVAGLNYEQYF	TRBJ2-7	-	many	TRBV2
TGTGCCTGGGCCCAGGGCCCCTACAATGAGCAGTTCTTC	CAWAQGPYNEQFF	TRBJ2-1	-	-	TRBV30
TGCAGTGCTCGCGTAGGGGGGATGAATCAGCCCCAGCATTTT	CSARVGGMNQPQHF	TRBJ1-5	-	many	TRBV20-1
TGTGCCAGCAGTCGAGCGGGGAGCTCAGATACGCAGTATTTT	CASSRAGSSDTQYF	TRBJ2-3	TRBD2	many	TRBV6-4
TGCGCCAGCAGCTTGGACCCCCTGGTGAACACTGAAGCTTTCTTT	CASSLDPLVNTEAFF	TRBJ1-1	-	-	TRBV5-1
TGTGCCAGCAGTACCGGGCCCCAATACGAGCAGTACTTC	CASSTGPQYEQYF	TRBJ2-7	-	many	TRBV12-3/TRBV12-4
TGTGCCAGCAGTTTAGTTGCCGGGCTCCACTATGGCTACACCTTC	CASSLVAGLHYGYTF	TRBJ1-2	-	-	TRBV27
TGCAGTGCTCCAACAGAGAACTATGGCTACACCTTC	CSAPTENYGYTF	TRBJ1-2	-	many	TRBV20-1
TGCGCCAGCAGTGGGGGATCCTCTAGCGGCTACACCTTC	CASSGGSSSGYTF	TRBJ1-2	-	many	TRBV10-2
TGCGCCAGCAGCCAGGGACGGTTCAGTGATGGCTACACCTTC	CASSQGRFSDGYTF	TRBJ1-2	-	many	TRBV4-1
TGTGCCAGTAGTATAGTGGCGTTTGGGACTAGCGGGCATGAGCAGTTCTTC	CASSIVAFGTSGHEQFF	TRBJ2-1	TRBD2	many	TRBV19
TGTGCCAGCAGGCCAAGTAGTTCCGCAGGGGCTTACGAGCAGTACTTC	CASRPSSSAGAYEQYF	TRBJ2-7	-	many	TRBV14
TGCGCCAGCAGCCATGGGCAGACAGGGAGGGTTGAAAAACTGTTTTTT	CASSHGQTGRVEKLFF	TRBJ1-4	TRBD1	-	TRBV4-1
TGTGCTATCGGTGAAGGGGGCATAGTCTACAAGCAGTACTTC	CAIGEGGIVYKQYF	TRBJ2-7	TRBD1	-	TRBV10-3
TGTGCCAGCAGTGCCCGGGTGGGCTATGGCTACACCTTC	CASSARVGYGYTF	TRBJ1-2	-	many	TRBV27
TGTGCCAGTAGTATCAGCCAGGGAGGTGGCTACACCTTT	CASSISQGGGYTF	TRBJ1-2	-	many	TRBV19
TGTGCCACCAGCGGGCAGGGACGGGAAAAACTGTTTTTT	CATSGQGREKLFF	TRBJ1-4	-	many	TRBV15
TGTGCCAGCAGCCCGCAGGGGCTGAACACTGAAGCTTTCTTT	CASSPQGLNTEAFF	TRBJ1-1	-	once	TRBV7-6
TGCAGTGCTAGAGATGGTAACGCCGGGAACGATGGCTACACCTTC	CSARDGNAGNDGYTF	TRBJ1-2	-	many	TRBV20-1
TGTGCCAGCAGCTTGGCCTCGGGGGCCCTTGTAGTCTGGCAGCCCCAGCATTTT	CASSLASGALVVWQPQHF	TRBJ1-5	-	many	TRBV5-8
TGTGCCAGCAGCCAACGGGCCAACTATGGCTACACCTTC	CASSQRANYGYTF	TRBJ1-2	-	many	TRBV3-1
TGTGCCAGCAGTCCCACTGCCTCGGGACGCCCCTACGAGCAGTACTTC	CASSPTASGRPYEQYF	TRBJ2-7	-	many	TRBV12-3/TRBV12-4
TGTGCCAGCAGCTTAAATCGCGAGCAGTACTTC	CASSLNREQYF	TRBJ2-7	-	many	TRBV7-9
TGTGCCAGCAGTACCCGGGACCTCCTAGCGGGTCATCCCACGCAGTATTTT	CASSTRDLLAGHPTQYF	TRBJ2-3	TRBD2	-	TRBV12-3/TRBV12-4
TGTGCCAGCAGTCCTTCCCAGGGTTGGGGCACAGATACGCAGTATTTT	CASSPSQGWGTDTQYF	TRBJ2-3	-	few	TRBV28
TGTGCCAGTAGTATGACAGGTTATACCGGGGAGCTGTTTTTT	CASSMTGYTGELFF	TRBJ2-2	-	many	TRBV19
TGTGCCAGCAGCTTTTCTGAACCTGGCGGGGGCGACCGGAGAGAGACCCAGTACTTC	CASSFSEPGGGDRRETQYF	TRBJ2-5	-	-	TRBV7-7
TGTGCCAGTCCCTGCCCCTTGACAGGGTACAATGGCTACACCTTC	CASPCPLTGYNGYTF	TRBJ1-2	TRBD1	many	TRBV6-5
TGTGCCAGCAGTTACAGACAGGGGAGCCACGAGCAGTACTTC	CASSYRQGSHEQYF	TRBJ2-7	TRBD1	many	TRBV6-5
TGTGCCAGCAGTTATGTGGGGGGTAAGGCCAACGTCCTGACTTTC	CASSYVGGKANVLTF	TRBJ2-6	-	-	TRBV6-6
TGTGCCAGCAGCGTATCTAGCGGGCTTAACACCGGGGGGCTGTTTTTT	CASSVSSGLNTGGLFF	TRBJ2-2	TRBD2	-	TRBV7-6
TGTGCCAGTAGTCATACGGACGTGAGCTCCTACGAGCAGTACTTC	CASSHTDVSSYEQYF	TRBJ2-7	-	many	TRBV19
TGTGCCAGCAGCCAAGGGGGGGGCTTTGGCTACACCTTC	CASSQGGGFGYTF	TRBJ1-2	-	many	TRBV4-2
TGCAGTGCCTTTAGCGGGGGGGTTAGCACAGATACGCAGTATTTT	CSAFSGGVSTDTQYF	TRBJ2-3	TRBD2	many	TRBV20-1
TGTGCCAGTAGTATAACCGCTTACAATCAGCCCCAGCATTTT	CASSITAYNQPQHF	TRBJ1-5	-	many	TRBV19
TGTGCCAGCAGCTTGGCCAATCCGGCTGGGGCCAACGTCCTGACTTTC	CASSLANPAGANVLTF	TRBJ2-6	-	few	TRBV5-8
TGTGCCTGGAGTGGGGTATTCCGGCTAGATACGCAGTATTTT	CAWSGVFRLDTQYF	TRBJ2-3	-	-	TRBV30
TGCGCCAGCAGCCACCTCTTATTTAACCGGGGCAGGGGGAGTACTGAAGCTTTCTTT	CASSHLLFNRGRGSTEAFF	TRBJ1-1	TRBD1	-	TRBV4-1
TGCGCCAGCAGCTTGGCCCGACAGGACCAAGAGACCCAGTACTTC	CASSLARQDQETQYF	TRBJ2-5	-	-	TRBV5-1
TGTGCCAGCAGCCCCCCGGGGGCCACCACCGGGGAGCTGTTTTTT	CASSPPGATTGELFF	TRBJ2-2	-	many	TRBV6-5
TGTGCCAGCAGTGACCGTTGGGAGGGGTTGGAGACCCAGTACTTC	CASSDRWEGLETQYF	TRBJ2-5	TRBD2	many	TRBV6-4
TGCAGTGCTAGAGATCACCAGGGGTTGACCTACAATGAGCAGTTCTTC	CSARDHQGLTYNEQFF	TRBJ2-1	-	many	TRBV20-1
TGCGGTGCTAGAGAACGGTTAGACTCCGGAAACACCATATATTTT	CGARERLDSGNTIYF	TRBJ1-3	-	-	TRBV20-1
TGCAGTGCTAGAACGAGCGGAGAGACCCAGTACTTC	CSARTSGETQYF	TRBJ2-5	-	many	TRBV20-1
TGCGCCAGCAGCCAAGTCCGAGGGTCCCCCTACGAGCAGTACTTC	CASSQVRGSPYEQYF	TRBJ2-7	-	many	TRBV4-1
TGCGCCAGCAGCCAAGTTTCGGTGGGGGGCCCCGGGGAGCTGTTTTTT	CASSQVSVGGPGELFF	TRBJ2-2	-	many	TRBV4-1
TGCAGTGCTAGACGCCACTCAGCAGATACGCAGTATTTT	CSARRHSADTQYF	TRBJ2-3	-	many	TRBV20-1
TGTGCCAGCAGTGAAACAAGGACCATATATTTT	CASSETRTIYF	TRBJ1-3	-	-	TRBV6-1
TGCGCCAGCAGCTTGAGTAGCGGGGTGTCCTACGAGCAGTACTTC	CASSLSSGVSYEQYF	TRBJ2-7	TRBD2	-	TRBV5-1